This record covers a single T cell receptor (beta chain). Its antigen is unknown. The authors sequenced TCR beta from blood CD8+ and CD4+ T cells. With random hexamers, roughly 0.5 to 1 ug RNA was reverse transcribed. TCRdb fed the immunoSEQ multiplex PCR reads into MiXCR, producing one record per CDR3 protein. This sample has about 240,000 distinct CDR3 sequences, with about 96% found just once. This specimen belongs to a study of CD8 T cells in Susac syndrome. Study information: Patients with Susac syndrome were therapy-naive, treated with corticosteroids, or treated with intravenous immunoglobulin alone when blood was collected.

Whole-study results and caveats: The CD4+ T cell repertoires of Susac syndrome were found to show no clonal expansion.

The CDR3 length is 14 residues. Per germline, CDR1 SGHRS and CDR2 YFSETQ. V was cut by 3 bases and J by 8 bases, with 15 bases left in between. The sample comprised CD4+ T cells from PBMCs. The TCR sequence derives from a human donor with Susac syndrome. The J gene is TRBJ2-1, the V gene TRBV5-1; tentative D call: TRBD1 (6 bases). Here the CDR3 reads CASSSITRGDEQFF. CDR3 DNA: TGCGCCAGCAGCTCCATAACCAGGGGCGATGAGCAGTTCTTC.